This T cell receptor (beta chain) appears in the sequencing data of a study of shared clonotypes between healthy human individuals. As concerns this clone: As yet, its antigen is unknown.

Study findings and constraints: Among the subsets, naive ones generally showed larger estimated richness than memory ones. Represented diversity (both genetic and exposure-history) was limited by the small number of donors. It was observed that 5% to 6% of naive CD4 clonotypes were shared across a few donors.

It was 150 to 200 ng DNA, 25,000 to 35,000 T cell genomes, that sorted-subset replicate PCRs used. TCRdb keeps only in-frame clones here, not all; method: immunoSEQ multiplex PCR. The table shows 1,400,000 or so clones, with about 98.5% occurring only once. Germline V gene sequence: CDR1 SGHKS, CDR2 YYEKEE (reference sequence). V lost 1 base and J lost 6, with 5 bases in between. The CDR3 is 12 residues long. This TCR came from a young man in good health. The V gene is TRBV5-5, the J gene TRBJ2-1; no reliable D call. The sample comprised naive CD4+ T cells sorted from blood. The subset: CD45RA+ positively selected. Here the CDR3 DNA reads TGTGCCAGCAGCTTGATGGGCAATGAGCAGTTCTTC. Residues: CASSLMGNEQFF. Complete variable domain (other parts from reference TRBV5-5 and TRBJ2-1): DAGVTQSPTHLIKTRGQQVTLRCSPISGHKSVSWYQQVLGQGPQFIFQYYEKEERGRGNFPDRFSARQFPNYSSELNVNALLLGDSALYLCASSLMGNEQFFGPGTRLTVL.